These 18 T cell receptor beta chains came from one sample sequenced in a study of brain T cells in children with intractable seizures. Sequenced by immunoSEQ multiplex PCR; TCRdb stores in-frame clones only, minus some. Seen here are about 340,000 clones, over 90% observed once, and the top ten hold 5.5% to 6%. Documented time point: blood from clinic visit 5 months post-surgery; TSC patient then seizure free. The sample in question was peripheral blood, obtained roughly 5 months after surgery. The receptors come from a boy less than two years old with tuberous sclerosis and intractable seizures.

This clone was observed a handful of times. CDR3 sequence: CSADREGQRAFF. The DNA of the CDR3 is TGCAGCGCCGACCGGGAGGGCCAAAGAGCTTTCTTT. The rearrangement uses TRBV29-1 and TRBJ1-1; D gene unclear. CDR1 is SQVTM, CDR2 ANQGSEA, per germline. There are 12 residues in the CDR3. Trimming removed 7 bases from V and 10 bases from J, with 19 bases in between. The whole variable domain, filled in from reference TRBV29-1 and TRBJ1-1, reads SAVISQKPSRDICQRGTSLTIQCQVDSQVTMMFWYRQQPGQSLTLIATANQGSEATYESGFVIDKFPISRPNLTFSTLTVSNMSPEDSSIYLCSADREGQRAFFGQGTRLTVV.

About this clone itself: Other DNA sequences in the same sample also yield this CDR3. The genes are TRBV6-1 and TRBJ1-2; D is unclear. V shed 3 bases and J shed 4 bases, with 9 bases lying between them. CDR3 length: 13 amino acids. Germline values: CDR1 MNHNS, CDR2 SASEGT. In DNA, the CDR3 is TGTGCCAGCAGTGAGCGGCGGCTCTATGGCTACACCTTC. Encoded protein: CASSERRLYGYTF.

This chain uses TRBV7-3 with TRBJ2-3; D remains ambiguous. Per the germline V gene, CDR1 is SGHTA and CDR2 is FQGTGA. The CDR3 length is 13 residues. V lost 3 bases to trimming and J lost 2 bases, with 6 bases between them. The CDR3 DNA sequence: TGTGCCAGCAGCTTTGACCCCACAGATACGCAGTATTTT. It translates to CASSFDPTDTQYF.

The chain couples TRBV5-1 to TRBJ2-1; D uncertain. This CDR3 comprises 14 residues. With 1 base removed from V and 4 bases from J, the gap between germline ends came to 9 bases. From germline, CDR1 is SGHRS and CDR2 YFSETQ. The CDR3 DNA reads as TGCGCCAGCAGCTTGCCCACACCGTACAATGAGCAGTTCTTC. Translated, it gives CASSLPTPYNEQFF.

The genes are TRBV10-3 and TRBJ2-1; 8 nucleotides line up with TRBD1. The CDR3 length is 14 residues. The V gene's germline CDR1 is ENHRY and CDR2 SYGVKD. V shed 5 bases and J 2 bases; nucleotides not matched to a gene: 2. The CDR3 bases are TGTGCCATCAGTCCGGACAGGGCCTACAATGAGCAGTTCTTC. Protein: CAISPDRAYNEQFF.

This clone was counted once. The chain couples TRBV2 to TRBJ1-6, with TRBD1 matching 7 bases. With V trimmed by 8 bases and J by 7 bases, 5 bases remained unmatched. The length of the CDR3 is 13 residues. Germline-derived CDR1 and CDR2 are SNHLY and FYNNEI. The CDR3 DNA sequence: TGTGCCAGCGGGACAGAAAAGAATTCACCCCTCCACTTT. Translated: CASGTEKNSPLHF.

This clone has only one observation. The chain recombines TRBV7-2 with TRBJ2-3; perhaps D is TRBD1 or TRBD2 (5 bases each). Germline-derived CDR1 and CDR2 are SGHTA and FQGNSA. Between the trimmed V and J ends, which lost 4 bases and 6 bases, there was a span of 20 bases. This CDR3 has 16 amino acids. The CDR3 bases are TGTGCCAGCAGCTACATAAGCAGAGGGGTTACGGATACGCAGTATTTT. It encodes CASSYISRGVTDTQYF.

This chain links TRBV19 with TRBJ2-5, with D perhaps being TRBD1 or TRBD2 (7 bases each). V was cut by 2 bases and J by 1 base, with 20 bases left in between. The CDR3 totals 18 residues. Germline assignment: CDR1 LNHDA and CDR2 SQIVND (reference sequence). CDR3 DNA sequence: TGTGCCAGTAGTATATCCGCCGGGGGCAGGGGGGGCCAAGAGACCCAGTACTTC. Translated: CASSISAGGRGGQETQYF.

The table lists this clone with a count of one. This chain uses TRBV5-1 with TRBJ2-3; no clear D gene. Germline V CDR1 and CDR2: SGHRS, YFSETQ. This CDR3 has 19 amino acids. Trimming stripped 0 bases from V and 0 bases from J, with 20 bases between. In DNA form, the CDR3 reads TGCGCCAGCAGCTTGGAACCGGGCAGGCCATTACCAAGCACAGATACGCAGTATTTT. It codes for CASSLEPGRPLPSTDTQYF.

This sequence joins TRBV27 and TRBJ2-3; 9 nucleotides line up with TRBD2. Germline lookup yields CDR1 MNHEY and CDR2 SMNVEV (reference sequence). J lost 8 bases, V lost 1 base, and 10 bases had no gene match. The CDR3 has 16 residues. The CDR3 sequence: CASSLFSGRRLGTQYF. The CDR3, as DNA: TGTGCCAGCAGTTTATTTAGCGGGAGACGGCTGGGTACGCAGTATTTT.

The chain links TRBV20-1 to TRBJ1-5, with 7 bases identical to TRBD1. V gave up 4 bases and J gave up 3 bases; unmatched junction bases: 6. Germline CDR1 reads DFQATT; CDR2 reads SNEGSKA (reference sequence). The CDR3 has 14 amino acids. The CDR3 protein is CSANDRDYNQPQHF. CDR3 coding DNA: TGCAGTGCTAATGACAGGGATTACAATCAGCCCCAGCATTTT.

The V gene is TRBV5-1, the J gene TRBJ2-1, with 10 nucleotides matching TRBD2. V was clipped by 1 base and J by 4 bases; unmatched bases: 2. The CDR3 is made up of 15 amino acids. Per the germline V gene, CDR1 is SGHRS and CDR2 is YFSETQ. CDR3 amino acids: CASSLKLAGYNEQFF. The CDR3 region has the DNA TGCGCCAGCAGCTTGAAACTAGCGGGGTACAATGAGCAGTTCTTC. The variable domain in full, completed from reference TRBV5-1 and TRBJ2-1, reads KAGVTQTPRYLIKTRGQQVTLSCSPISGHRSVSWYQQTPGQGLQFLFEYFSETQRNKGNFPGRFSGRQFSNSRSEMNVSTLELGDSALYLCASSLKLAGYNEQFFGPGTRLTVL.

CDR3 nucleotide sequence: TGCGCCAGCAGCCAAGACACGCGGACAGAGAGCTCCTACGAGCAGTACTTC. It is translated as CASSQDTRTESSYEQYF. This chain connects TRBV4-1 to TRBJ2-7, with a possible D match to TRBD1 (6 bases). CDR1 is MGHRA, CDR2 YSYEKL, per germline. The CDR3 runs 17 residues. The germline V and J ends were trimmed by 0 bases and 0 bases, with 15 bases remaining between them.

The chain links TRBV30 to TRBJ2-7; 12 bases map to TRBD2. This CDR3 contains 17 residues. J gave up 6 bases and V 5 bases, and 17 bases lay outside the gene matches. CDR1 GTSNPN and CDR2 SVGIG come from the germline V gene (reference sequence). The CDR3 loop reads CAWGLLAGGYGQSEQYF. The CDR3 DNA reads TGTGCCTGGGGGTTACTAGCGGGAGGATACGGACAGAGCGAGCAGTACTTC.

The chain couples TRBV29-1 to TRBJ1-2; perhaps TRBD1 as D (5 bases). The CDR3 is made up of 12 amino acids. Trimming removed 3 bases from V and 8 bases from J, with 13 bases in between. From germline, CDR1 is SQVTM and CDR2 ANQGSEA. The CDR3 spells CSVDAGSGGYTF. CDR3 nucleotide sequence: TGCAGCGTTGACGCAGGGAGCGGGGGCTACACCTTC. Full variable domain (remainder filled in from reference TRBV29-1 and TRBJ1-2): SAVISQKPSRDICQRGTSLTIQCQVDSQVTMMFWYRQQPGQSLTLIATANQGSEATYESGFVIDKFPISRPNLTFSTLTVSNMSPEDSSIYLCSVDAGSGGYTFGSGTRLTVV.

This chain links TRBV12-3 or TRBV12-4 with TRBJ2-7; D is ambiguous. The CDR3 extends over 13 amino acids. V lost 1 base and J 1 base, leaving 5 bases between the germline ends. CDR3 in amino acids: CASSLVRSYEQYF. CDR3 in DNA: TGTGCCAGCAGTTTAGTTAGGTCCTACGAGCAGTACTTC.

The CDR3 loop is CASSQGSGGSNTEAFF. In DNA, the CDR3 is TGCGCCAGCAGCCAAGGATCCGGGGGCTCGAACACTGAAGCTTTCTTT. The rearrangement uses TRBV4-1 and TRBJ1-1; weak D call: TRBD1 (6 bases). The V end was cut by 1 base, the J end by 1 base, with 13 bases between. The CDR3 consists of 16 residues. The germline CDR1 and CDR2 sequences are MGHRA and YSYEKL.

The genes are TRBV12-3 or TRBV12-4 and TRBJ2-7; D possibly corresponds to TRBD2 (5 bases). The length of the CDR3 is 13 residues. With 2 bases removed from V and 2 bases from J, the gap between germline ends came to 7 bases. The CDR3 sequence: CASSLSGTYEQYF. CDR3 bases: TGTGCCAGCAGTTTATCCGGGACCTACGAGCAGTACTTC.